One and the same sample provided the 15 T cell receptor beta chains below, sequenced in a study of shared clonotypes between healthy human individuals. Some clones are missing from TCRdb's copy, which holds only in-frame ones; the method was immunoSEQ multiplex PCR. Of 700,000 or so clones listed, approximately 75% are singletons. The sequenced sample was memory CD4+ T cells sorted from blood. Subset in this sample: CD45RA-negative fraction. The receptors here all came from a woman aged 25 to 39 in good health.

This chain joins TRBV9 and TRBJ2-7; D uncertain. The CDR3 is 13 residues long. V was pared by 0 bases and J by 1 base, with 5 bases between. Germline assignment: CDR1 SGDLS and CDR2 YYNGEE. The CDR3 loop reads CASSVGVSYEQYF. The CDR3 nucleotides read TGTGCCAGCAGCGTAGGAGTTTCCTACGAGCAGTACTTC.

This clone was seen once. The gene calls are TRBV7-2 and TRBJ2-7; 9 bases match TRBD2. After removal of 1 base from V and 1 base from J, the junction contained 5 bases not matched to a gene. From germline, CDR1 is SGHTA and CDR2 FQGNSA. CDR3 size: 16 residues. In DNA form, the CDR3 reads TGTGCCAGCAGCTTAGTTAGTCTAGCGGGGTCCTACGAGCAGTACTTC. Its translation: CASSLVSLAGSYEQYF.

This clone appeared a few times. Other nucleotide sequences in the sample specify the same CDR3. The rearrangement uses TRBV10-2 and TRBJ1-1; D uncertain. The CDR3 extends over 12 amino acids. CDR1 and CDR2 (germline): WSHSY, SAAADI. The V gene lost 6 bases and the J gene lost 2 bases, with 7 bases spanning the gap. CDR3 nucleotides: TGCGCCAGCAGGGAGGGTAACACTGAAGCTTTCTTT. Protein sequence: CASREGNTEAFF.

J is TRBJ1-5 and V is TRBV6-5; tentatively, D is TRBD1 (6 bases). Germline V CDR1 and CDR2: MNHEY, SVGAGI. The CDR3 spans 14 residues. V was trimmed by 5 bases and J by 3 bases, leaving 11 bases between them. In DNA form, the CDR3 reads TGTGCCAGCAGTGATACAGGGTACAATCAGCCCCAGCATTTT. This sequence encodes CASSDTGYNQPQHF.

The V gene is TRBV6-6, the J gene TRBJ2-7, with 7 nucleotides matching TRBD2. Losses at the gene ends were 5 bases for V and 6 bases for J; bases not matched to a gene: 10. Per germline, CDR1 MNHNY and CDR2 SVGAGI (reference sequence). This CDR3 comprises 14 residues. CDR3 residues: CASSPREGLGEQYF. Written as DNA, the CDR3 is TGTGCCAGCAGTCCCAGGGAGGGGCTAGGCGAGCAGTACTTC.

The chain has TRBV5-6 and TRBJ2-1, with D tentatively TRBD1 or TRBD2 (5 bases each). Trimming removed 1 base from V and 4 bases from J, with 12 bases in between. CDR1 and CDR2 (germline): SGHDT, YYEEEE. This CDR3 has 15 residues. The CDR3 DNA is TGTGCCAGCAGCTTGTGGGGGACCCTATACAATGAGCAGTTCTTC. Translating gives CASSLWGTLYNEQFF.

J is TRBJ2-1 and V is TRBV7-8; 11 positions agree with TRBD2. Losses at the gene ends were 6 bases for V and 4 bases for J; bases not matched to a gene: 11. The germline V gene has CDR1 SGHVS and CDR2 FQNEAQ. This CDR3 has 17 residues. CDR3 region: CASRSDSGRVKYNEQFF. DNA for the CDR3: TGTGCCAGCAGATCTGATAGCGGGAGGGTGAAGTACAATGAGCAGTTCTTC.

Regarding this clone: Additional DNA sequences in this sample encode the identical CDR3. The rearrangement links TRBV27 to TRBJ2-7; 8 bases fit TRBD1. CDR1 is MNHEY, CDR2 SMNVEV, per germline (reference sequence). CDR3 length equals 13 residues. V lost 5 bases, J lost 4 bases, and 4 bases stayed unmatched. In DNA, the CDR3 is TGTGCCAGCAGTCCACGACAGGGGTACGAGCAGTACTTC. It yields the protein CASSPRQGYEQYF.

The sample holds a few counts of this clone. The chain is built from TRBV2 and TRBJ1-2, with 9 bases lining up with TRBD1. This CDR3 comprises 14 residues. The V segment lost 6 bases and the J segment 6 bases; nucleotides outside the gene matches: 8. The germline V gene encodes CDR1 SNHLY and CDR2 FYNNEI. The DNA of the CDR3 is TGTGCCAGCAGCAGGACAGGGGAAGGGGATGGCTACACCTTC. It encodes CASSRTGEGDGYTF.

The J gene is TRBJ2-7, the V gene TRBV7-9; D could derive from TRBD1 or TRBD2 (5 bases each). Germline values: CDR1 SEHNR, CDR2 FQNEAQ (reference sequence). Trimming left V 3 bases short and J 4 bases short, with 28 bases between. The CDR3 is made up of 19 amino acids. The DNA for the CDR3 is TGTGCCAGCAGCTTCCGGGACCTACTGTACACCACCAGCGGATACGAGCAGTACTTC. This encodes CASSFRDLLYTTSGYEQYF.

This clone has a handful of counts. The genes are TRBV19 and TRBJ1-3; D remains unclear. The V gene lost 7 bases and the J gene lost 0 bases, with 16 bases spanning the gap. CDR1 and CDR2 (germline): LNHDA, SQIVND (reference sequence). The CDR3 has 16 amino acids. CDR3 DNA sequence: TGTGCCAGTAAATCCAATTCGGGTAACTCTGGAAACACCATATATTTT. Translated: CASKSNSGNSGNTIYF.

Remarks on this clone: Other DNA sequences within the sample encode an identical CDR3. The rearrangement uses TRBV19 and TRBJ1-1, with no clear D. From germline, CDR1 is LNHDA and CDR2 SQIVND (reference sequence). There are 13 residues in the CDR3. Between the trimmed V and J ends, which lost 1 base and 8 bases, there was a span of 11 bases. The CDR3 nucleotides read TGTGCCAGTAGTATAGCAGGCGGACGGGAAGCTTTCTTT. Protein: CASSIAGGREAFF.

The chain is built from TRBV5-4 and TRBJ2-5, with 9 bases lining up with TRBD1. This CDR3 contains 14 residues. V lost 6 bases, J lost 5 bases, and 8 bases stayed unmatched. Germline V gives CDR1 SGHNT, CDR2 YYREEE (reference sequence). The DNA for the CDR3 is TGTGCCAGCAAGCCACAGGGGGCAAGCGAGACCCAGTACTTC. Residues: CASKPQGASETQYF.

The chain has TRBV19 and TRBJ2-7; 7 bases map to TRBD1. Germline CDR1 LNHDA, CDR2 SQIVND (reference sequence). V dropped 5 bases and J dropped 2; count of bases not matched to a gene: 3. The CDR3 consists of 13 residues. The CDR3 coding sequence is TGTGCCAGTAGTGTGACAGGGACCTACGAGCAGTACTTC. This sequence encodes CASSVTGTYEQYF.

V is TRBV7-9 and J is TRBJ2-2; TRBD2 matches 8 bases. The CDR3 sequence is 16 residues long. CDR1 SEHNR and CDR2 FQNEAQ come from the germline V gene (reference sequence). Germline trimming cut 4 bases from V and 6 bases from J; bases unmatched to any gene: 10. This chain's CDR3 is CASSSGGGRKAGELFF. In nucleotides, the CDR3 is TGTGCCAGCAGCTCCGGCGGGGGGCGGAAGGCCGGGGAGCTGTTTTTT.